This T cell receptor (beta chain) originates from a study of blood T cell repertoires in COVID-19. Some clones are missing from TCRdb's copy, which holds only in-frame ones; the method was immunoSEQ multiplex PCR. The repertoire includes around 200,000 clones, 85% of them detected once, and 18% sits in the top ten. Per germline, CDR1 GTSNPN and CDR2 SVGIG (reference sequence). With 7 bases removed from V and 0 bases from J, the gap between germline ends came to 17 bases. This CDR3 region has 15 residues. Sample: peripheral blood. The genes are TRBV30 and TRBJ2-3; a weak D match, TRBD1 (6 bases). The origin of this receptor is a person between 65 and 79 years old with COVID-19, enrolled during active disease. CDR3 bases: TGTGCCTACCCTAGGGGGAACCCTAGCACAGATACGCAGTATTTT. Translating gives CAYPRGNPSTDTQYF. The full variable domain, its missing parts supplied by reference TRBV30 and TRBJ2-3, is SQTIHQWPATLVQPVGSPLSLECTVEGTSNPNLYWYRQAAGRGLQLLFYSVGIGQISSEVPQNLSASRPQDRQFILSSKKLLLSDSGFYLCAYPRGNPSTDTQYFGPGTRLTVL.